Sequencing of this T cell receptor (beta chain) was carried out in a study of cytomegalovirus exposure and HLA in healthy donors. In regard to this clone: Its antigen remains unknown.

Amplification used 60 Vbeta primers and 13 Jbeta primers. This table comes from immunoSEQ multiplex PCR, and its TCRdb copy is limited to in-frame clones, with some not included. The sample lists 150,000 to 200,000 clones; roughly 80% were seen once. Germline V gene sequence: CDR1 MNHEY, CDR2 SMNVEV (reference sequence). The CDR3 is 16 amino acids. Trimming pared 0 bases from V and 1 base from J, leaving 12 bases between. The donors were healthy bone marrow donors. Findings and limits, study-wide: A missense DCLRE1C variant was associated with V- and J-gene trimming of TCR beta chains in a later analysis, and an independent cohort replicated the association. Later on, analysis showed that most CMV-associated TCR beta chains appeared to be HLA-restricted.

This TCR derives from a man in his late teens or twenties in good health and CMV-seropositive. This rearrangement joins TRBV27 to TRBJ2-5; the D gene is possibly TRBD2 (6 bases). The sequencing input was PBMCs. The CDR3 region is CASSLSPGVGQETQYF. The CDR3 DNA is TGTGCCAGCAGTTTATCCCCGGGAGTGGGCCAAGAGACCCAGTACTTC.